This T cell receptor (beta chain) was sequenced for a study of cytomegalovirus exposure and HLA in healthy donors. Whole-study results and caveats: With later analysis, a missense DCLRE1C variant became linked to TCR beta V- and J-gene trimming.

60 Vbeta and 13 Jbeta primers were used in PCR. TCRdb's table, derived via immunoSEQ multiplex PCR, lists solely in-frame clones and lacks some. Of roughly 160,000 clones in the sample, roughly 80% are singletons; the top ten hold about 4.5%. V was cut by 3 bases and J by 0 bases, with 8 bases left in between. Germline V lookup: CDR1 SNHLY, CDR2 FYNNEI. The CDR3 is made up of 15 amino acids. A note on this clone: Its antigen is not known.

Material for sequencing was PBMCs. The origin of this receptor is a man between 35 and 55 years old in good health and CMV-seronegative. The rearrangement uses TRBV2 and TRBJ1-4, with D tentatively TRBD1 (5 bases). The CDR3: CASSEDIATNEKLFF. CDR3 DNA: TGTGCCAGCAGTGAGGACATTGCAACTAATGAAAAACTGTTTTTT.